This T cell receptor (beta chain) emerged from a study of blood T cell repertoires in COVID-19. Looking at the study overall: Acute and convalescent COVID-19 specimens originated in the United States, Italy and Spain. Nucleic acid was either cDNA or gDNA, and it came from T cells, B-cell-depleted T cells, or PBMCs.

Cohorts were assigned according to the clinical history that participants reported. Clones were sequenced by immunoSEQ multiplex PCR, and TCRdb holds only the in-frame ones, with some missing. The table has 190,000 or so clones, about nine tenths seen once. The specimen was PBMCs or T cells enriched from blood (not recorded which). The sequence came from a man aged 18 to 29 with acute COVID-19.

CDR3 DNA sequence: TGTGCCAGCAGCCGTGCTATCGATGGCTACACCTTC. It encodes CASSRAIDGYTF. The chain combines TRBV7-9 with TRBJ1-2; D uncertain. CDR3 length equals 12 residues. Germline V gene sequence: CDR1 SEHNR, CDR2 FQNEAQ (reference sequence). V was trimmed by 5 bases and J by 6 bases, leaving 10 bases between them.